The present T cell receptor (beta chain) was sequenced within a study of monozygotic twins with inflammatory bowel disease. No DNA is given; TCRdb re-called the 5' RACE reads and lists each CDR3 protein once. The listing records around 400,000 distinct CDR3 sequences. Study-level findings and limits: On the inverse Simpson index, IBD patients scored lower for TCRbeta diversity than healthy co-twins.

This CDR3 has 16 residues. Germline V CDR1 and CDR2: SEHNR, FQNEAQ (reference sequence). As to this clonotype: Its antigen remains unidentified.

The TCR comes from a human donor with ulcerative colitis or Crohn's disease, or a healthy co-twin of an affected twin (not recorded which). The chain combines TRBV7-9 with TRBJ2-7; without DNA, the TCRdb call of TRBD2 cannot be checked. The sequenced sample consisted of blood. The CDR3 spells CASSSHTWEESYEQYF.